One sample yielded the 7 T cell receptor beta chains listed below, sequenced in a study of patients and donors after allogeneic stem cell transplantation. From the RT-PCR reads, TCRdb called clonotypes with MiXCR, one entry per CDR3 protein. The table has about 960,000 distinct CDR3 sequences, about 20% seen once. Material: blood, either unsorted or a sorted T cell fraction (not recorded which). Receptors were obtained from a human donor who was either an allogeneic HSCT recipient or a stem cell or donor lymphocyte infusion donor (not recorded which). It is not recorded whose cells these are; they may come from a transplant donor.

The V and J genes are TRBV7-2 and TRBJ2-5; 9 bases are a match to TRBD2. This CDR3 spans 16 amino acids. Germline lookup yields CDR1 SGHTA and CDR2 FQGNSA. Trimming removed 5 bases from V and 5 bases from J; junction bases left unmatched: 12. This CDR3 is CASSPLVGGGAETQYF. The CDR3 DNA is TGTGCCAGCAGCCCCCTCGTTGGCGGGGGGGCGGAGACCCAGTACTTC.

V gene TRBV6-2 or TRBV6-3 combines with J gene TRBJ1-5; 7 positions agree with TRBD1. The length of the CDR3 is 14 residues. Germline-derived CDR1 and CDR2 are MNHEY and SVGEGT. With 2 bases clipped from V and 4 bases from J, the junction kept 2 bases outside the gene matches. DNA for the CDR3: TGTGCCAGCAGTTACGTGGGACAGAATCAGCCCCAGCATTTT. This encodes CASSYVGQNQPQHF.

The chain couples TRBV12-3 or TRBV12-4 to TRBJ2-7, with a weak D call TRBD1 (5 bases). The CDR3 has 15 amino acids. V shed 8 bases and J shed 3 bases, with 20 bases lying between them. CDR3 amino acids: CASGRSQGVDYEQYF. The CDR3 DNA reads TGTGCCAGCGGCCGGTCGCAGGGCGTAGACTACGAGCAGTACTTC.

The sample holds a few counts of this clonotype. The rearrangement uses TRBV5-4 and TRBJ2-7; D uncertain. Germline lookup yields CDR1 SGHNT and CDR2 YYREEE (reference sequence). Between the trimmed V and J ends, which lost 4 bases and 3 bases, there was a span of 11 bases. This CDR3 is 13 amino acids long. CDR3 amino acids: CASSHGPDYEQYF. The CDR3 coding sequence is TGTGCCAGCAGCCACGGTCCAGACTACGAGCAGTACTTC.

This clonotype was counted a few times. This rearrangement joins TRBV3-1 to TRBJ1-5; D gene unclear. From germline, CDR1 is LGHDT and CDR2 YNNKEL (reference sequence). The length of the CDR3 is 17 residues. V was clipped by 1 base and J by 2 bases, with 15 bases between them. CDR3 sequence (DNA): TGTGCCAGCAGCCAAGGATTATATGAATCGGGCAATCAGCCCCAGCATTTT. This sequence encodes CASSQGLYESGNQPQHF.

The rearrangement uses TRBV2 and TRBJ2-1, with D maybe TRBD1 (5 bases). The CDR3 length is 15 residues. The ends were cut back, 7 bases at V and 0 bases at J, with 13 bases in the middle. Germline V gene data show CDR1 as SNHLY and CDR2 as FYNNEI. The CDR3 spells CASKTAINSYNEQFF. The CDR3 region has the DNA TGTGCCAGCAAGACAGCTATTAACTCCTACAATGAGCAGTTCTTC.

This clonotype occurred many times. The chain has TRBV27 and TRBJ1-3, with 8 nucleotides matching TRBD1. From germline, CDR1 is MNHEY and CDR2 SMNVEV (reference sequence). The CDR3 has 13 amino acids. V lost 6 bases to trimming and J lost 6 bases; unmatched junction nucleotides: 4. The CDR3 sequence is CASRGQESNTIYF. CDR3 in DNA: TGTGCCAGCAGGGGACAGGAATCAAACACCATATATTTT.